This T cell receptor beta chain emerged from a study of CD8 T cells in Susac syndrome. RNA totalling about 0.45 to 1 ug underwent reverse transcription with random hexamers. The amplification used immunoSEQ multiplex PCR on TCR beta CDR3; it spanned 54 Vbeta and 13 Jbeta. TCRdb recomputed calls from the immunoSEQ multiplex PCR reads with MiXCR, one row per CDR3 protein. Among a few hundred thousand distinct CDR3 sequences listed, 95% were seen once. The CDR3 length is 15 residues. The V end was cut by 0 bases, the J end by 9 bases, with 12 bases between. The germline gives CDR1 SGHAT, CDR2 FQNNGV. Included as multiple sclerosis controls were treatment-naive patients who had stable or active relapsing-remitting disease. TEMRA cells were FACS-enriched, while CD8+ and CD4+ T cells were negatively isolated.

The TCR sequence derives from a human donor with multiple sclerosis. The sequenced material came from CD4+ T cells from PBMCs. V and J are TRBV11-2 and TRBJ1-6; D not certain. The DNA for the CDR3 is TGTGCCAGCAGCTTAGAGCCGGGTCGGAGTTCACCCCTCCACTTT. Encoded protein: CASSLEPGRSSPLHF.